This entry concerns a single T cell receptor (beta chain). The data derive from a study of blood T cell repertoires in COVID-19. Methods used by the authors: Reference gene primers were amplified, and this amplification served to estimate nucleated cell counts. Profiled with immunoSEQ multiplex PCR; TCRdb holds only in-frame clones, not every one. V and J calls and clone size are given by that table; D and trimming were obtained from the DNA. The table has some 220,000 clones, approximately 78% seen once. The V gene lost 1 base and the J gene lost 2 bases, with 9 bases spanning the gap. The V gene's germline CDR1 is SGHTA and CDR2 FQGNSA. This CDR3 contains 15 residues.

This chain connects TRBV7-2 to TRBJ1-5, with a tentative D call TRBD1 (5 bases). The receptor comes from a woman in her seventies with COVID-19, enrolled during active disease. Sequencing was performed on peripheral blood. The CDR3, as DNA: TGTGCCAGCAGCTTAGGAGGAGGGGGCAATCAGCCCCAGCATTTT. Its protein is CASSLGGGGNQPQHF.